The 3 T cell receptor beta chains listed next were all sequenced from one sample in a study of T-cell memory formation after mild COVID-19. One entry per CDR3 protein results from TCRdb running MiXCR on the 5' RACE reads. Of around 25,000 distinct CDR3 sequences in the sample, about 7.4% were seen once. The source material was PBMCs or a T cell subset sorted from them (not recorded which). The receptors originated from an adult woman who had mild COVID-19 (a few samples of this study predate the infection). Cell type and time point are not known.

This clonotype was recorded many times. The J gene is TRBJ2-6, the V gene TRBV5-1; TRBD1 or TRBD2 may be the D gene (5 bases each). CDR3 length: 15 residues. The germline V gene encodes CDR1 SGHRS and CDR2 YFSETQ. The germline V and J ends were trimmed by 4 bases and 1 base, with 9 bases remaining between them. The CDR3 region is CASSLRESGANVLTF. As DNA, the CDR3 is TGCGCCAGCAGCCTCAGGGAGTCTGGGGCCAACGTCCTGACTTTC.

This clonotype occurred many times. The CDR3 bases are TGTGCCAGCAGCCACGAATCCGGGACACTAGGAAACACCATATATTTT. Protein: CASSHESGTLGNTIYF. V is TRBV3-1 and J is TRBJ1-3; D is perhaps TRBD1 (6 bases). In germline, CDR1 is LGHDT, CDR2 YNNKEL (reference sequence). Trimming stripped 3 bases from V and 4 bases from J, with 16 bases between. The CDR3 contains 16 residues. The entire variable domain, with the rest obtained from reference TRBV3-1 and TRBJ1-3, is as follows: DTAVSQTPKYLVTQMGNDKSIKCEQNLGHDTMYWYKQDSKKFLKIMFSYNNKELIINETVPNRFSPKSPDKAHLNLHINSLELGDSAVYFCASSHESGTLGNTIYFGEGSWLTVV.

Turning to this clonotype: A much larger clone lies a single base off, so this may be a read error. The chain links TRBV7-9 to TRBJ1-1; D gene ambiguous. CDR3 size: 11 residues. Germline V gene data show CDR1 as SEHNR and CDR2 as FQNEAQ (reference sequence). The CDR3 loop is CASSLKTDAFF. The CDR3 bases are TGTGCCAGCAGCTTAAAAACTGACGCTTTCTTT.